This TCR beta chain emerged from a study of T cell responses to AZD1222 COVID-19 vaccine. General study findings and limits: The span of vaccine-associated CD4 TCRs extended across spike, with dominance at 160-218 and 743-854. Increases in Spike-specific TCR breadth and depth were seen after two AZD1222 doses. Clonal diversity may have been underestimated, and the donors were mostly white British, with more females than males.

As concerns this clone: The target antigen is unknown.

From germline, CDR1 is GTSNPN and CDR2 SVGIG (reference sequence). The CDR3 consists of 13 residues. Trimming took off 3 bases at V and 4 bases at J, with 10 bases between the two ends. Sequenced by immunoSEQ multiplex PCR; TCRdb stores in-frame clones only, minus some. The repertoire consists of 150,000 to 200,000 clones, with around 89% occurring once and the leading ten covering 4.3%. The V gene is TRBV30, the J gene TRBJ1-3; no clear D gene. The sample here was peripheral blood, taken 28 days after the second AZD1222 dose. This receptor was identified in an adult who received the AZD1222 COVID-19 vaccine. The CDR3 coding sequence is TGTGCCTGGAGCAGACACCCGGGAAACACCATATATTTT. It is translated as CAWSRHPGNTIYF.